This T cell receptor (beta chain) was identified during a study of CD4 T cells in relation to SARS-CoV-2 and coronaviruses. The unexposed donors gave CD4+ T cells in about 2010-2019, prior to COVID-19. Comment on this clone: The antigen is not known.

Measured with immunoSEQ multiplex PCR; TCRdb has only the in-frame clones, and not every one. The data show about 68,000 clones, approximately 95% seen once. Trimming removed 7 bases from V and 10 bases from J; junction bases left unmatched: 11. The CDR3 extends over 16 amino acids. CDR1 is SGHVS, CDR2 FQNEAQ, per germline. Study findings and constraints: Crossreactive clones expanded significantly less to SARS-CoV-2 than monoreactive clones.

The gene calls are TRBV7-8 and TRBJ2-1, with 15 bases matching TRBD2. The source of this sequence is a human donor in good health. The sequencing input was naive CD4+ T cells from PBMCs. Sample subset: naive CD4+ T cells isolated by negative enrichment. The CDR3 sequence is CASNRGTSGRRGEQFF. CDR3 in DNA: TGTGCCAGCAACCGCGGGACTAGCGGGAGGAGAGGGGAGCAGTTCTTC. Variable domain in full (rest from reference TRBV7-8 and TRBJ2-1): GAGVSQSPRYKVAKRGQDVALRCDPISGHVSLFWYQQALGQGPEFLTYFQNEAQLDKSGLPSDRFFAERPEGSVSTLKIQRTQQEDSAVYLCASNRGTSGRRGEQFFGPGTRLTVL.